This T cell receptor beta chain was documented in a study of blood T cell repertoires in COVID-19. Study-wide background: The samples span acute and convalescent COVID-19 from the United States, Italy and Spain. Nucleic acid was either cDNA or gDNA, and it came from T cells, B-cell-depleted T cells, or PBMCs.

CDR1 SGHRS and CDR2 YFSETQ come from the germline V gene. CDR3 length equals 12 residues. Unmatched junction bases numbered 5, after V lost 4 bases and J lost 10 bases. As handled by the study authors: Counts of nucleated cells, estimated from reference gene primer amplification, were obtained. Sequenced by immunoSEQ multiplex PCR; TCRdb stores in-frame clones only, minus some. V and J calls and clone size follow that table, whereas D and trimming were derived from the DNA. The profile shows about 78,000 clones, more than 60% of them singletons. The chain carries TRBV5-1 and TRBJ2-7; 10 bases fit TRBD1. The receptor comes from a human donor in a cohort sampled during active COVID-19. The sample was peripheral blood. The CDR3 is CASSTTGGGQYF. The CDR3 DNA reads TGCGCCAGCAGCACGACAGGGGGCGGTCAGTACTTC.